The text below deals with one TCR beta chain. This sample is drawn from a study of blood T cell repertoires in COVID-19. Study-wide background: There were acute and convalescent COVID-19 samples, and they came from the United States, Italy and Spain.

The length of the CDR3 is 15 residues. Trimming removed 3 bases from V and 4 bases from J; junction bases left unmatched: 8. Germline values: CDR1 LGHDT, CDR2 YNNKEL (reference sequence). Some clones are missing from TCRdb's copy, which holds only in-frame ones; the method was immunoSEQ multiplex PCR. The sample holds tens of thousands of clones, 82% seen once. The chain uses TRBV3-1 (or the pseudogene TRBV3-2) and TRBJ1-2; 7 positions match TRBD1. The sample was peripheral blood. The sequence came from a human donor with acute or convalescent COVID-19. The donor label of this sample is uncertain. The CDR3 nucleotides are TGTGCCAGCAGCCATCGAGGGGGCGCAGGCTATGGCTACACCTTC. This encodes CASSHRGGAGYGYTF.